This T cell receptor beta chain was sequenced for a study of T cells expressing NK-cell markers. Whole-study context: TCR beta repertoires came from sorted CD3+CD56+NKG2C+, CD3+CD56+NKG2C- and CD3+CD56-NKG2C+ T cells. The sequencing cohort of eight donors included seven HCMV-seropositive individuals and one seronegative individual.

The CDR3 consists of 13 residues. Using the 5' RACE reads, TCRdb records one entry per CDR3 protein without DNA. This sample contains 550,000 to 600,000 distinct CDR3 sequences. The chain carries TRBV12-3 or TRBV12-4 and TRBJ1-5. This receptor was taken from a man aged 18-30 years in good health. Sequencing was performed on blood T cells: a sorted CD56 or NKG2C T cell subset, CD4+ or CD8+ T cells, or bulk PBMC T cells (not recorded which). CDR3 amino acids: CASSPPAGQPQHF.